This TCR beta chain is from a study of identical twins. Study-level points and caveats: Conclusions came from cross-sectional statistical analysis, not from following the same donors. For zero-insertion analyses, partial confounding could come from invariant MAIT and iNKT cells. Fewer insertions characterized abundant cord blood beta clonotypes, whereas memory repertoires showed none.

This clonotype came up many times. The antigen is unknown. V dropped 4 bases and J dropped 2 bases, with 10 bases sitting between them. Germline lookup yields CDR1 ENHRY and CDR2 SYGVKD. CDR3 length: 14 amino acids. TCRdb re-called the 5' RACE reads with MiXCR, one entry per CDR3 protein. The repertoire holds around 670,000 distinct CDR3 sequences, with around 6% as singletons. This clonotype was sampled from a man aged 18 to 30 in good health. V gene TRBV10-3 combines with J gene TRBJ2-3; no clear D. The material sequenced was naive T cells sorted from blood. CDR3 amino acids: CAISGYTLTDTQYF. The DNA of the CDR3 is TGTGCCATCAGTGGTTACACCCTCACAGATACGCAGTATTTT.